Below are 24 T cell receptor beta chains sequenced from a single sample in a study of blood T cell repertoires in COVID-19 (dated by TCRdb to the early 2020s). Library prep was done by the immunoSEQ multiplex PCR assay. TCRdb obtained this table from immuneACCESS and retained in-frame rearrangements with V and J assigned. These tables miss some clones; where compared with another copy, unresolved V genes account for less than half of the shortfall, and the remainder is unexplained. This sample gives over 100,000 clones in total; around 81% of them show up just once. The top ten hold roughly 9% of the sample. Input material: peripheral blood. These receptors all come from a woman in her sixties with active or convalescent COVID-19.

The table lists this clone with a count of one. In DNA form, the CDR3 reads TGTGCCACCAGCAGAGAGACAGGGGGCTTTTACGAAGCTTTCTTT. Translating gives CATSRETGGFYEAFF. This chain joins TRBV15 and TRBJ1-1; 10 nucleotides align to TRBD1. CDR3 length: 15 amino acids. After removal of 0 bases from V and 8 bases from J, the junction contained 6 bases not matched to a gene. Germline loops: CDR1 LNHNV, CDR2 YYDKDF (reference sequence).

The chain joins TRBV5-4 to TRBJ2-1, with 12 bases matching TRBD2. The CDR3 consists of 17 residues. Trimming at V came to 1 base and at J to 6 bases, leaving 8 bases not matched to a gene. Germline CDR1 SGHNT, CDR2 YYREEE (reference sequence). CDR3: CASSLPSGGAGGNEQFF. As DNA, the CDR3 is TGTGCCAGCAGCTTGCCTAGCGGGGGGGCCGGGGGCAATGAGCAGTTCTTC.

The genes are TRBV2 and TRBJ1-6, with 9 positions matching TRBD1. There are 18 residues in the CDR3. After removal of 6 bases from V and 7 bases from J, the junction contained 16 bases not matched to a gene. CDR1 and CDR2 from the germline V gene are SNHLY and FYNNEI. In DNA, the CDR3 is TGTGCCAGCAGAAAACAGGGGGCCGGAGGATCCATGAATTCACCCCTCCACTTT. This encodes CASRKQGAGGSMNSPLHF.

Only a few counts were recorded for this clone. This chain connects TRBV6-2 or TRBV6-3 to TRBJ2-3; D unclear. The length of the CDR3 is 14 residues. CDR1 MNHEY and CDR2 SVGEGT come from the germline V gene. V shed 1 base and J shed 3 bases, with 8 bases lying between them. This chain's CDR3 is CASSYFRNTDTQYF. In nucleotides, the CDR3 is TGTGCCAGCAGTTACTTTAGAAATACAGATACGCAGTATTTT.

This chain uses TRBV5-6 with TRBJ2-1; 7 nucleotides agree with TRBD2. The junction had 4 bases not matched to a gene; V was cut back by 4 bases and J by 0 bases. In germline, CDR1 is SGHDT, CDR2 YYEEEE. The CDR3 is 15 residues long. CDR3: CASSTLAASYNEQFF. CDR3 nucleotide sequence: TGTGCCAGCAGCACTCTAGCGGCCTCCTACAATGAGCAGTTCTTC.

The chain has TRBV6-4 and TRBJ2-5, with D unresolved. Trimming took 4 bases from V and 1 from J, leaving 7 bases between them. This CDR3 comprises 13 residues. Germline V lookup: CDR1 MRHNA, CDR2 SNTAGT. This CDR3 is CASSARIQETQYF. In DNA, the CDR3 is TGTGCCAGCAGTGCGCGGATCCAAGAGACCCAGTACTTC.

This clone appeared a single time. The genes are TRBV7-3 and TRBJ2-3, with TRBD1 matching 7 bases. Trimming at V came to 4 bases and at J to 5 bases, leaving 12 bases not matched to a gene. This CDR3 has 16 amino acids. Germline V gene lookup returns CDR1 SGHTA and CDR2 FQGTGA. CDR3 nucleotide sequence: TGTGCCAGCAGCTCCGGACTGGGGCAGGGGGTAGATACGCAGTATTTT. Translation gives CASSSGLGQGVDTQYF. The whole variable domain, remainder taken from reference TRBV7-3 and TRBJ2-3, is GAGVSQTPSNKVTEKGKYVELRCDPISGHTALYWYRQSLGQGPEFLIYFQGTGAADDSGLPNDRFFAVRPEGSVSTLKIQRTERGDSAVYLCASSSGLGQGVDTQYFGPGTRLTVL.

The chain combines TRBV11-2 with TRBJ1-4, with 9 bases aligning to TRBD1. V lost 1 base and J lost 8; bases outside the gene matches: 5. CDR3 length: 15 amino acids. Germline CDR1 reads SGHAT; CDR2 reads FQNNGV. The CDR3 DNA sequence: TGTGCCAGCAGCTTAGTGGGACAGGGTTGGGAAAAACTGTTTTTT. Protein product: CASSLVGQGWEKLFF.

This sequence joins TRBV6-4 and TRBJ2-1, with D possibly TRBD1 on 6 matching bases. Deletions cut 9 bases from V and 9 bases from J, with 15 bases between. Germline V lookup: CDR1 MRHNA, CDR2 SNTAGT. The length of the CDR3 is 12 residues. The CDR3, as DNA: TGTGCCAGTTCTCCCACAGGGACTGAGCAGTTCTTC. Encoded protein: CASSPTGTEQFF.

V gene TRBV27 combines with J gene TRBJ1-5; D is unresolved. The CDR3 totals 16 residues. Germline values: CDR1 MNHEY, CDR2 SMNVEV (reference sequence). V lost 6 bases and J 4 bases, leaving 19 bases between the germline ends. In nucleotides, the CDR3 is TGTGCCAGCAGCCGGGCGATCGGAGGTGGGAATCAGCCCCAGCATTTT. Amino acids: CASSRAIGGGNQPQHF.

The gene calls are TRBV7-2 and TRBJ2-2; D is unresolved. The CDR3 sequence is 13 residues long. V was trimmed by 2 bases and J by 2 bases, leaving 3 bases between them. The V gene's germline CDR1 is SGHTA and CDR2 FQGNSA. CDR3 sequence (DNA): TGTGCCAGCAGCTTACTTAACACCGGGGAGCTGTTTTTT. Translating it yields CASSLLNTGELFF. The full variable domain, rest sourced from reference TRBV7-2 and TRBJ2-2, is GAGVSQSPSNKVTEKGKDVELRCDPISGHTALYWYRQSLGQGLEFLIYFQGNSAPDKSGLPSDRFSAERTGGSVSTLTIQRTQQEDSAVYLCASSLLNTGELFFGEGSRLTVL.

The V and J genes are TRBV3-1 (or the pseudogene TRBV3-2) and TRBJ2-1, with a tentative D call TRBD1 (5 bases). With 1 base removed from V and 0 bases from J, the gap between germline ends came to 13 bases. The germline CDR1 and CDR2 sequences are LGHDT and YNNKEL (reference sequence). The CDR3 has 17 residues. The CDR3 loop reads CASSQGPQGYSYNEQFF. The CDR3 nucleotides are TGTGCCAGCAGCCAAGGCCCTCAGGGTTACTCCTACAATGAGCAGTTCTTC.

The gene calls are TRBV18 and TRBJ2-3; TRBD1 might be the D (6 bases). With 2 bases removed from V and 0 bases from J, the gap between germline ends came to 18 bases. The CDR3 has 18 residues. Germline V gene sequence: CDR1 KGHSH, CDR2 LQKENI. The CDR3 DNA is TGTGCCAGCTCACCATCTCCCAGGGGATTTACTAGCACAGATACGCAGTATTTT. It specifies CASSPSPRGFTSTDTQYF.

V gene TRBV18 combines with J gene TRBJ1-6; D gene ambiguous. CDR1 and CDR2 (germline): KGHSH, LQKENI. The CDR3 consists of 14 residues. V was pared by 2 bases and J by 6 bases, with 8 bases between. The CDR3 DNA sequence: TGTGCCAGCTCACCATTCGGTTCTAATTCACCCCTCCACTTT. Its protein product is CASSPFGSNSPLHF.

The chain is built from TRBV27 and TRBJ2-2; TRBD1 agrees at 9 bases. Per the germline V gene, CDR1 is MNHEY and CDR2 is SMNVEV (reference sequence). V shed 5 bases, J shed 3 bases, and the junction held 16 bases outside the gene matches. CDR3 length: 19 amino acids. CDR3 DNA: TGTGCCAGCAGTACCTCGACAAGATACGGGACAGGGTACACCGGGGAGCTGTTTTTT. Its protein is CASSTSTRYGTGYTGELFF.

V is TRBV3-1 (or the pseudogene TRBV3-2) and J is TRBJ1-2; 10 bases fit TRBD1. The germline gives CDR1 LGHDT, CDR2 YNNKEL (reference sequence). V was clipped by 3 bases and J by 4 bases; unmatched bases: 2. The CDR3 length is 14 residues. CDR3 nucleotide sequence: TGTGCCAGCAGCCACAGACAGGGGGCCTATGGCTACACCTTC. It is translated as CASSHRQGAYGYTF.

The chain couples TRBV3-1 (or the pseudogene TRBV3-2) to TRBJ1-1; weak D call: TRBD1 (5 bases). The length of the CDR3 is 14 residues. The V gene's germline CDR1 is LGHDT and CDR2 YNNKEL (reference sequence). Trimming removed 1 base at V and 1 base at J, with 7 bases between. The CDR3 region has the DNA TGTGCCAGCAGCCAAGGACAGACGAACACTGAAGCTTTCTTT. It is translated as CASSQGQTNTEAFF.

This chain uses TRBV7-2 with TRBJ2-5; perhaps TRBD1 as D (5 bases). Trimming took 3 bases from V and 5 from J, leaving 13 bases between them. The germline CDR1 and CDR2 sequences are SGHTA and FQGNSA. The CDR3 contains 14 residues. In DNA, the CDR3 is TGTGCCAGCAGCTTGCAGGGCCAAGGGGAGACCCAGTACTTC. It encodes CASSLQGQGETQYF.

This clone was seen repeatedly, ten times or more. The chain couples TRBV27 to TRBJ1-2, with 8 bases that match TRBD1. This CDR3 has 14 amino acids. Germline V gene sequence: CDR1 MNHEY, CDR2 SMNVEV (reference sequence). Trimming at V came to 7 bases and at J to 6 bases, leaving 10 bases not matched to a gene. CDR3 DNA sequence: TGTGCCAGCACCCACGGGACAGGTGGCCATGGCTACACCTTC. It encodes CASTHGTGGHGYTF.

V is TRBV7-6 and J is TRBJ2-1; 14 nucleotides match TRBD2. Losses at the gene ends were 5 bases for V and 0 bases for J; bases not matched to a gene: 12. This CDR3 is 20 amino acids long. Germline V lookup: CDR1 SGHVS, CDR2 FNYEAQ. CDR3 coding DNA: TGTGCCAGCAGCACCCGGACTAGCGGGGGGAGCCTTATCTCCTACAATGAGCAGTTCTTC. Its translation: CASSTRTSGGSLISYNEQFF.

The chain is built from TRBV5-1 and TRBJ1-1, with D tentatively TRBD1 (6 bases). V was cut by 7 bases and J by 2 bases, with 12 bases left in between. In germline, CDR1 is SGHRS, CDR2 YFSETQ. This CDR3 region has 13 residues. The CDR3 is CASRDTFNTEAFF. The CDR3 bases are TGCGCCAGCCGGGACACGTTTAACACTGAAGCTTTCTTT.

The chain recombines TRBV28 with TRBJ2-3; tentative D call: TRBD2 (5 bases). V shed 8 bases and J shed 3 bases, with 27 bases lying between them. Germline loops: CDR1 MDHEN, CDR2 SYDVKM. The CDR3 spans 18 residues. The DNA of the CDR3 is TGTGCCAGCTGGCGCCGGGAAAGCGTCGACCGCCCAACAGATACGCAGTATTTT. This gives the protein CASWRRESVDRPTDTQYF.

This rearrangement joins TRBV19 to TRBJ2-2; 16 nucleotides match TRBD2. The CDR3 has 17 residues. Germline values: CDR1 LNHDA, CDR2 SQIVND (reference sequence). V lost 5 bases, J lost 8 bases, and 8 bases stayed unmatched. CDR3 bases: TGTGCCAGTAGTCCTGGGACTAGCGGGAGGGCCCGGGGGGAGCTGTTTTTT. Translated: CASSPGTSGRARGELFF.

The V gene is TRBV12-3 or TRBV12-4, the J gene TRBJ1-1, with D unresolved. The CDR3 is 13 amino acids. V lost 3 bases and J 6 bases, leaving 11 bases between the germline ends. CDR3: CASSFSGVPEAFF. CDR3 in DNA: TGTGCCAGCAGTTTTTCGGGAGTACCTGAAGCTTTCTTT.